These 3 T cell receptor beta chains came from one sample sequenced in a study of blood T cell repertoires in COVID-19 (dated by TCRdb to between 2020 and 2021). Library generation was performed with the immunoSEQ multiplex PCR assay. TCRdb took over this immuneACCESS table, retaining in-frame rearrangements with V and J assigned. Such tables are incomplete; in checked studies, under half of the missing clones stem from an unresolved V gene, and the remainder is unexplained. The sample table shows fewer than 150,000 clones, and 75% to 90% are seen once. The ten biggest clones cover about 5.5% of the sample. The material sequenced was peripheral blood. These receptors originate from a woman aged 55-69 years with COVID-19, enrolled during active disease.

CDR3 protein: CASSFRLSGYYNEQFF. CDR3 nucleotides: TGTGCCAGCAGTTTCCGCCTTAGCGGATACTACAATGAGCAGTTCTTC. The rearrangement joins TRBV27 to TRBJ2-1; a possible D gene is TRBD2 (6 bases). Per the germline V gene, CDR1 is MNHEY and CDR2 is SMNVEV (reference sequence). V lost 3 bases to trimming and J lost 3 bases, with 15 bases between them. The CDR3 loop spans 16 amino acids.

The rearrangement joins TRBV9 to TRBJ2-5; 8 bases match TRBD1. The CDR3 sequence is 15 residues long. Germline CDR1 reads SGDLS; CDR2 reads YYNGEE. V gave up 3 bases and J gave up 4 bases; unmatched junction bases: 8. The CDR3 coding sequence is TGTGCCAGCAGCGCCGACCCGACAGGGGCAGAGACCCAGTACTTC. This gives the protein CASSADPTGAETQYF.

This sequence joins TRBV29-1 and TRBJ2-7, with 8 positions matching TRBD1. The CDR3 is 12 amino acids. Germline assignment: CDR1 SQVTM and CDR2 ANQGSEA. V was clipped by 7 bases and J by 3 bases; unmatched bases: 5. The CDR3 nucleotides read TGCAGCGCCGGGACAGGTTTCTACGAGCAGTACTTC. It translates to CSAGTGFYEQYF.